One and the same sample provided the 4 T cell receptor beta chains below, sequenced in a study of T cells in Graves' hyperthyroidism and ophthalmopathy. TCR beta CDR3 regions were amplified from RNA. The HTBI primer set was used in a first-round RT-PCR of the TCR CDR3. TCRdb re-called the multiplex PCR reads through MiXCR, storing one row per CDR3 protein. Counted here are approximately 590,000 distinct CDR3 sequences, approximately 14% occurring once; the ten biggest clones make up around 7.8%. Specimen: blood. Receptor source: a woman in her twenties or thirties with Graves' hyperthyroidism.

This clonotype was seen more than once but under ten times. The CDR3 reads CASRVVYEQYF. The CDR3 bases are TGTGCCAGTAGGGTGGTCTACGAGCAGTACTTC. The chain links TRBV19 to TRBJ2-7; the D is unclear. Per the germline V gene, CDR1 is LNHDA and CDR2 is SQIVND (reference sequence). The length of the CDR3 is 11 residues. The V gene lost 6 bases and the J gene lost 3 bases, with 6 bases spanning the gap.

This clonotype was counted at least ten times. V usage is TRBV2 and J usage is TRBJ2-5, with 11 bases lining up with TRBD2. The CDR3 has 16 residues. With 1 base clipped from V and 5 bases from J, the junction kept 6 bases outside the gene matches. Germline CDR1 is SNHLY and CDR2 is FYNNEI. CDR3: CASSEGLAGWGETQYF. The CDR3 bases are TGTGCCAGCAGTGAAGGACTAGCGGGATGGGGGGAGACCCAGTACTTC.

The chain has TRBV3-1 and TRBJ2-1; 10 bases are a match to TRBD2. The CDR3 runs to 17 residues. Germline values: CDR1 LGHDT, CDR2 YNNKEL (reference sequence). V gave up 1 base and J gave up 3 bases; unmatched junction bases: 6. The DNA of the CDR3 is TGTGCCAGCAGCCAAGTCTTCGGGACTAGCGTCTACAATGAGCAGTTCTTC. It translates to CASSQVFGTSVYNEQFF.

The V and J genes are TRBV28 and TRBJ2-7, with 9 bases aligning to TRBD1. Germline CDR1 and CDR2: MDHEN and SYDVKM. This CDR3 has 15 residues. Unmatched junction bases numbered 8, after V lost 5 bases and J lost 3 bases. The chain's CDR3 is CASSPLMDRGYEQYF. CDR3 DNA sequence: TGTGCCAGCAGTCCCCTAATGGACAGGGGCTACGAGCAGTACTTC.